The entry below describes one TCR beta chain. Sequencing used immunoSEQ multiplex PCR; TCRdb keeps in-frame clones, though not all of them. The repertoire holds around 250,000 clones, with around nine tenths as singletons. This record comes from a study of blood T cell repertoires in COVID-19. Germline CDR1 and CDR2: MDHEN and SYDVKM. CDR3 length: 13 residues. V gave up 2 bases and J gave up 6 bases, with 9 bases separating them. The source of this sequence is a woman in her thirties or forties who had recovered from COVID-19. The specimen sequenced was peripheral blood. The V call is TRBV28, the J call TRBJ2-3; D is perhaps TRBD1 (6 bases). The DNA of the CDR3 is TGTGCCAGCAGTTTAGTTAGGGGGGATACGCAGTATTTT. Protein sequence: CASSLVRGDTQYF.